The entry that follows covers one T cell receptor beta chain sequence. Its antigen is unidentified. The CDR3 is 15 residues long. Germline-derived CDR1 and CDR2 are MNHNY and SVGAGI (reference sequence). V trimming: 5 bases; J trimming: 4 bases; junction bases outside the gene matches: 7. This entry is derived from a study of siplizumab effects on memory and regulatory T cells. The study's findings and limits: Versus around 30% in controls, the mappable alloreactive CD4+ clones averaged roughly 69% Treg-derived with siplizumab. Memory T cells appeared less diverse than naive cells, which seemed to contribute substantially to alloresponse. Researchers could not give a naive or memory phenotype to roughly 75-95% of proliferating CD4+ or CD8+ clones.

Sequencing of each sample assayed around 10^5 TCR templates. Generated by immunoSEQ multiplex PCR, the TCRdb table keeps only in-frame clones and is missing some. The sample has 62,000 or so clones; roughly 83% are singletons. Source material: memory CD4+ T cells sorted from blood. This chain uses TRBV6-6 with TRBJ1-5; 8 nucleotides match TRBD1. This sequence was found in a human donor in good health. In DNA form, the CDR3 reads TGTGCCAGCAGTAGATACGGACAGGGAAATCAGCCCCAGCATTTT. Its protein is CASSRYGQGNQPQHF.